A single sample is the source of the 29 T cell receptor beta chains below, sequenced in a study of T cell changes during pregnancy in multiple sclerosis. The repertoire was sequenced with immunoSEQ multiplex PCR; TCRdb's copy has only in-frame clones and lacks some. The data show tens of thousands of clones, roughly nine tenths seen once. Sequencing was performed on CD8+ T cells from peripheral blood mononuclear cells, taken in the second trimester of pregnancy. The origin of the receptors is a female donor with multiple sclerosis, enrolled in a pregnancy study.

The V call is TRBV4-1, the J call TRBJ1-1; D is ambiguous. Deletions cut 8 bases from V and 8 bases from J, with 21 bases between. The CDR3 consists of 14 residues. Germline V CDR1 and CDR2: MGHRA, YSYEKL. The CDR3 nucleotides read TGCGCCAGCGCTAATAAGGGAGGTCGGGCGGAAGCTTTCTTT. It encodes CASANKGGRAEAFF.

The V call is TRBV29-1, the J call TRBJ1-4; D gene unclear. Germline CDR1 is SQVTM and CDR2 is ANQGSEA. The CDR3 consists of 15 residues. The V end was cut by 5 bases, the J end by 4 bases, with 17 bases between. The CDR3 sequence: CSVPGTDSVNEKLFF. For the CDR3, the DNA is TGCAGCGTTCCGGGAACCGACTCCGTTAATGAAAAACTGTTTTTT.

The J gene is TRBJ2-7, the V gene TRBV27, with 8 bases matching TRBD1. This CDR3 has 14 amino acids. V shed 1 base, J shed 3 bases, and the junction held 2 bases outside the gene matches. Germline-derived CDR1 and CDR2 are MNHEY and SMNVEV (reference sequence). CDR3 sequence reads: CASSLLGTGYEQYF. The CDR3 nucleotides are TGTGCCAGCAGTTTATTGGGGACAGGCTACGAGCAGTACTTC.

The genes are TRBV5-6 and TRBJ2-3; the match to TRBD1 covers 8 bases. This CDR3 spans 15 amino acids. V gave up 4 bases and J gave up 4 bases; unmatched junction bases: 8. CDR1 is SGHDT and CDR2 is YYEEEE in the germline V gene. The CDR3 coding sequence is TGTGCCAGCAGCCCCAGGGGGCAGCGCCCAGATACGCAGTATTTT. Its protein product is CASSPRGQRPDTQYF.

The V gene is TRBV5-8, the J gene TRBJ2-3; D perhaps matches TRBD1 (6 bases). The CDR3 is 16 residues long. V was cut by 2 bases and J by 2 bases, with 15 bases left in between. Germline-derived CDR1 and CDR2 are SGHTS and YDEGEE. The CDR3 DNA sequence: TGTGCCAGCAGCTTTGGTTCAGGGGACCTCACAGATACGCAGTATTTT. It yields the protein CASSFGSGDLTDTQYF.

The V gene is TRBV9, the J gene TRBJ2-7; D remains ambiguous. This CDR3 has 11 amino acids. The germline V gene encodes CDR1 SGDLS and CDR2 YYNGEE. V was trimmed by 0 bases and J by 6 bases, leaving 4 bases between them. In nucleotides, the CDR3 is TGTGCCAGCAGCGTAGACGGCGAGCAGTACTTC. It encodes CASSVDGEQYF.

The V call is TRBV2, the J call TRBJ2-5; D may be TRBD1 (6 bases). This CDR3 has 17 residues. The V gene's germline CDR1 is SNHLY and CDR2 FYNNEI. V lost 5 bases, J lost 3 bases, and 22 bases lay in between. The DNA of the CDR3 is TGTGCCAGCAGTCGCCCGACATCAGGGGATGAGGAAGAGACCCAGTACTTC. The encoded protein is CASSRPTSGDEEETQYF. Based on the CDR3 plus reference TRBV2 and TRBJ2-5, the full variable domain is EPEVTQTPSHQVTQMGQEVILRCVPISNHLYFYWYRQILGQKVEFLVSFYNNEISEKSEIFDDQFSVERPDGSNFTLKIRSTKLEDSAMYFCASSRPTSGDEEETQYFGPGTRLLVL.

The chain carries TRBV11-1 and TRBJ2-7, with 11 nucleotides matching TRBD1. After removal of 5 bases from V and 6 bases from J, the junction contained 3 bases not matched to a gene. Per the germline V gene, CDR1 is SGHAT and CDR2 is FQDESV (reference sequence). This CDR3 region has 13 residues. The CDR3 reads CASSLGQGGEQYF. Here the CDR3 DNA reads TGTGCCAGCAGCCTGGGACAGGGGGGCGAGCAGTACTTC.

V gene TRBV19 combines with J gene TRBJ2-3, with D perhaps matching TRBD2 (5 bases). With 10 bases removed from V and 2 bases from J, the gap between germline ends came to 16 bases. Germline V gene lookup returns CDR1 LNHDA and CDR2 SQIVND (reference sequence). The CDR3 is 14 amino acids. CDR3 protein: CATSLVVYTDTQYF. In nucleotides, the CDR3 is TGTGCCACCTCACTAGTGGTCTACACAGATACGCAGTATTTT.

This clone turned up a few times. The V gene is TRBV27, the J gene TRBJ1-5; perhaps TRBD1 as D (5 bases). From germline, CDR1 is MNHEY and CDR2 SMNVEV (reference sequence). There are 15 residues in the CDR3. Trimming pared 4 bases from V and 7 bases from J, leaving 17 bases between. CDR3 protein: CASSSHLGGGQPQHF. The CDR3 DNA reads TGTGCCAGCAGTTCCCATCTCGGGGGGGGACAGCCCCAGCATTTT.

V and J are TRBV6-1 and TRBJ2-7; 9 positions agree with TRBD1. The CDR3 is 16 residues long. The V gene end was trimmed by 1 base and the J gene end by 6 bases; junction bases not matched to a gene: 10. Germline-derived CDR1 and CDR2 are MNHNS and SASEGT. In nucleotides, the CDR3 is TGTGCCAGCAGTGAAGGACCCGGGACAGGGAGTTCCGAGCAGTACTTC. Translating gives CASSEGPGTGSSEQYF.

The chain joins TRBV4-2 to TRBJ1-4; D uncertain. CDR3 length equals 14 residues. The germline gives CDR1 LGHNA, CDR2 YNFKEQ. Trimming took 3 bases from V and 0 from J, leaving 5 bases between them. The CDR3 spells CASSHPATNEKLFF. The DNA of the CDR3 is TGTGCCAGCAGCCACCCTGCAACTAATGAAAAACTGTTTTTT.

This chain uses TRBV9 with TRBJ2-7, with D perhaps matching TRBD1 (5 bases). CDR3 length equals 15 residues. Trimming cost V 4 bases and J 1 base, with 15 bases left between them. Germline CDR1 is SGDLS and CDR2 is YYNGEE. CDR3 protein: CASSTGHLLSYEQYF. CDR3 sequence (DNA): TGTGCCAGCAGCACCGGACACCTCTTATCCTACGAGCAGTACTTC.

This rearrangement joins TRBV27 to TRBJ1-5; a possible D gene is TRBD1 (6 bases). The CDR3 extends over 15 amino acids. Germline V gene lookup returns CDR1 MNHEY and CDR2 SMNVEV (reference sequence). V was clipped by 5 bases and J by 7 bases, with 18 bases between them. The CDR3 loop is CASSPFQGSGQPQHF. DNA for the CDR3: TGTGCCAGCAGTCCCTTCCAGGGGAGTGGGCAGCCCCAGCATTTT.

J is TRBJ1-1 and V is TRBV11-2; 7 bases align to TRBD1. With V trimmed by 4 bases and J by 5 bases, 13 bases remained unmatched. CDR1 SGHAT and CDR2 FQNNGV come from the germline V gene. CDR3 size: 16 residues. DNA of the CDR3: TGTGCCAGCAGCTACCCAGGGCCCCAGGGGGTTACTGAAGCTTTCTTT. As protein: CASSYPGPQGVTEAFF.

The chain joins TRBV18 to TRBJ1-2, with D tentatively TRBD1 (5 bases). Germline-derived CDR1 and CDR2 are KGHSH and LQKENI. Trimming left V 3 bases short and J 1 base short, with 15 bases between. This CDR3 has 16 residues. CDR3 nucleotide sequence: TGTGCCAGCTCACCGAGAGAGGCGACAGTTAACTATGGCTACACCTTC. As protein: CASSPREATVNYGYTF.

J is TRBJ1-5 and V is TRBV7-8, with D possibly matching TRBD1 (6 bases). V shed 4 bases and J shed 4 bases, with 14 bases lying between them. The CDR3 length is 15 residues. Germline CDR1 and CDR2: SGHVS and FQNEAQ. The CDR3 loop is CASSSREGENQPQHF. The CDR3 DNA reads TGTGCCAGCAGCTCAAGGGAGGGGGAGAATCAGCCCCAGCATTTT.

J is TRBJ1-3 and V is TRBV29-1, with unresolved D. This CDR3 spans 13 amino acids. Germline V CDR1 and CDR2: SQVTM, ANQGSEA. V was trimmed by 7 bases and J by 1 base, leaving 11 bases between them. DNA for the CDR3: TGCAGCGCCCCCGAGGATTCTGGAAACACCATATATTTT. Its protein product is CSAPEDSGNTIYF.

The chain couples TRBV9 to TRBJ1-1, with unresolved D. With 4 bases removed from V and 4 bases from J, the gap between germline ends came to 11 bases. This CDR3 is 13 amino acids long. Looked up from germline, CDR1 is SGDLS and CDR2 is YYNGEE. The CDR3 region is CASSTEDTTEAFF. In DNA form, the CDR3 reads TGTGCCAGCAGCACCGAGGATACCACTGAAGCTTTCTTT.

This rearrangement joins TRBV15 to TRBJ2-1, with D possibly being TRBD1 (5 bases). CDR1 and CDR2 (germline): LNHNV, YYDKDF (reference sequence). The CDR3 extends over 14 amino acids. V was cut by 0 bases and J by 7 bases, with 10 bases left in between. CDR3 in DNA: TGTGCCACCAGCAGAGATCAGGGTCGGAATGAGCAGTTCTTC. Residues: CATSRDQGRNEQFF.

The chain joins TRBV5-5 to TRBJ1-3; TRBD1 might be the D (6 bases). Between the trimmed V and J ends, which lost 3 bases and 2 bases, there was a span of 9 bases. This CDR3 spans 14 amino acids. Germline V gene sequence: CDR1 SGHKS, CDR2 YYEKEE (reference sequence). The CDR3 protein is CASSSPGAGNTIYF. The CDR3, as DNA: TGTGCCAGCAGCTCCCCAGGGGCTGGAAACACCATATATTTT. The full variable domain, in which reference TRBV5-5 and TRBJ1-3 provide the parts outside the CDR3, is DAGVTQSPTHLIKTRGQQVTLRCSPISGHKSVSWYQQVLGQGPQFIFQYYEKEERGRGNFPDRFSARQFPNYSSELNVNALLLGDSALYLCASSSPGAGNTIYFGEGSWLTVV.

In the case of this clone: At one end the junction does not follow the germline gene, possibly because of a read error. The CDR3 sequence: CTSSIHRAAEAFF. The CDR3, as DNA: TGTACCAGCAGTATCCACAGGGCGGCGGAAGCTTTCTTT. The chain employs TRBV27 and TRBJ1-1; D may be TRBD1 (6 bases). Germline CDR1 is MNHEY and CDR2 is SMNVEV (reference sequence). This CDR3 contains 13 residues.

The J gene is TRBJ2-7, the V gene TRBV9; D is unresolved. Germline CDR1 is SGDLS and CDR2 is YYNGEE. The CDR3 is 12 amino acids. V was trimmed by 0 bases and J by 5 bases, leaving 6 bases between them. For the CDR3, the DNA is TGTGCCAGCAGCGTAGCATGGCACGAGCAGTACTTC. It yields the protein CASSVAWHEQYF.

The chain has TRBV15 and TRBJ1-4; D is uncertain. Germline CDR1 reads LNHNV; CDR2 reads YYDKDF (reference sequence). The CDR3 has 16 amino acids. Trimming cost V 3 bases and J 8 bases, with 19 bases left between them. CDR3: CATSSKLAGAGEKLFF. The DNA of the CDR3 is TGTGCCACCAGCAGCAAGCTCGCGGGCGCCGGGGAAAAACTGTTTTTT.

The count of this clone is one. The chain joins TRBV19 to TRBJ1-1; perhaps TRBD1 as D (5 bases). CDR1 LNHDA and CDR2 SQIVND come from the germline V gene (reference sequence). V was cut by 4 bases and J by 3 bases, with 9 bases left in between. The CDR3 contains 13 residues. CDR3 region: CASSNQGYTEAFF. DNA of the CDR3: TGTGCCAGTAGTAATCAGGGTTACACTGAAGCTTTCTTT.

The chain couples TRBV19 to TRBJ1-2; maybe TRBD1 (6 bases). The V end lost 3 bases, the J end lost 0 bases, and 11 bases lay between the germline ends. This CDR3 is built from 15 residues. CDR1 is LNHDA and CDR2 is SQIVND in the germline V gene (reference sequence). Here the CDR3 DNA reads TGTGCCAGTAGTATCGCCAGGGGAGCTAACTATGGCTACACCTTC. Amino acid sequence: CASSIARGANYGYTF. Drawing the rest from reference TRBV19 and TRBJ1-2, the complete variable domain is DGGITQSPKYLFRKEGQNVTLSCEQNLNHDAMYWYRQDPGQGLRLIYYSQIVNDFQKGDIAEGYSVSREKKESFPLTVTSAQKNPTAFYLCASSIARGANYGYTFGSGTRLTVV.

The CDR3 region has the DNA TGTGCCAGCAGCCAAGATGTAGTGAGGGACATTCAGTACTTC. The encoded protein is CASSQDVVRDIQYF. The chain links TRBV14 to TRBJ2-4; D may be TRBD2 (5 bases). The CDR3 covers 14 residues. The V gene's germline CDR1 is SGHDN and CDR2 FVKESK. V dropped 0 bases and J dropped 8 bases, with 11 bases sitting between them.

The V and J genes are TRBV5-6 and TRBJ2-3; 10 bases fit TRBD1. CDR1 is SGHDT, CDR2 YYEEEE, per germline. The CDR3 contains 15 residues. After removal of 4 bases from V and 3 bases from J, the junction contained 5 bases not matched to a gene. CDR3 sequence reads: CASSEGQGYTDTQYF. The DNA for the CDR3 is TGTGCCAGCAGCGAGGGACAGGGGTATACAGATACGCAGTATTTT.

The J gene is TRBJ2-2, the V gene TRBV11-2, with D perhaps TRBD2 (6 bases). Trimming stripped 5 bases from V and 5 bases from J, with 9 bases between. Germline loops: CDR1 SGHAT, CDR2 FQNNGV. CDR3 length equals 13 residues. The CDR3 here is CASSPGGTGELFF. Written as DNA, the CDR3 is TGTGCCAGCAGCCCTGGGGGGACCGGGGAGCTGTTTTTT.